Given below is one T cell receptor beta chain in context. The data were taken from a study of blood T cell repertoires in COVID-19. The J segment lost 7 bases and the V segment lost 1 base, leaving 9 bases of the junction unmatched. The length of the CDR3 is 16 residues. The V gene's germline CDR1 is SGHDN and CDR2 FVKESK. TCRdb keeps only in-frame clones here, not all; method: immunoSEQ multiplex PCR. The table has tens of thousands of clones, about 84% seen once. The chain has TRBV14 and TRBJ2-1; TRBD2 matches at 8 bases. This clonotype was obtained from a man aged 50 or older with COVID-19, enrolled during active disease. Material for sequencing was peripheral blood. For the CDR3, the DNA is TGTGCCAGCAGCCAAGGGAGCGGGGGCCGGGGGAATGAGCAGTTCTTC. This translates into CASSQGSGGRGNEQFF.